The following is a TCR beta chain sequence with its context. The same CDR3 also results from other DNA sequences found in this sample. The data were produced by immunoSEQ multiplex PCR, yet TCRdb's version contains in-frame clones alone and is incomplete. The sample gives some 2,000,000 clones, 95% of which show up once; around 0.13% is in the top ten. Partitioning of CD4+ cells yielded a CD45RA+ naive subset and a CD45RA-negative memory subset. This sample was taken from a study of shared clonotypes between healthy human individuals. Germline V CDR1 and CDR2: KGHSH, LQKENI. This CDR3 contains 12 residues. V was cut by 6 bases and J by 5 bases, with 10 bases left in between.

This chain connects TRBV18 to TRBJ2-5; maybe TRBD1 (6 bases). The TCR comes from a young man in good health. The material sequenced was naive CD4+ T cells sorted from blood. Subset in this sample: CD45RA+ positively selected. CDR3 DNA: TGTGCCAGCTCCCCAGGGGAGGAGACCCAGTACTTC. Translating gives CASSPGEETQYF. Drawing the rest from reference TRBV18 and TRBJ2-5, the complete variable domain is NAGVMQNPRHLVRRRGQEARLRCSPMKGHSHVYWYRQLPEEGLKFMVYLQKENIIDESGMPKERFSAEFPKEGPSILRIQQVVRGDSAAYFCASSPGEETQYFGPGTRLLVL.